This T cell receptor beta chain derives from a study of cytomegalovirus exposure and HLA in healthy donors. Overall study findings and caveats: The study put under 200 TCR beta chains on its list as cytomegalovirus-associated. The dataset shows that most TCR sequences were rare, while some public TCRs occurred in many donors.

There are 15 residues in the CDR3. J was trimmed by 3 bases and V by 6 bases; bases with no gene match: 5. Per germline, CDR1 SQVTM and CDR2 ANQGSEA. TCRdb's table, derived via immunoSEQ multiplex PCR, lists solely in-frame clones and lacks some. The data show 100,000 to 150,000 clones, with 95% to 97% seen just once and about 1.8% held by the top ten. About this clone itself: Its antigen is unidentified.

This chain joins TRBV29-1 and TRBJ2-3; 14 bases map to TRBD2. The TCR was taken from a man between 18 and 29 years old in good health and CMV-seronegative. Material: PBMCs. The CDR3 sequence is CSVLGTSGSTDTQYF. The DNA for the CDR3 is TGCAGCGTGCTGGGGACTAGCGGGAGTACAGATACGCAGTATTTT.